The 7 T cell receptor beta chains below were found in one sample sequenced in a study of T cells of healthy individuals. One entry per CDR3 protein results from TCRdb running MiXCR on the 5' RACE reads. This sample has about 96,000 distinct CDR3 sequences; roughly 15% occur once, and the top ten carry about 6.2%. These receptor sequences come from a human donor in good health.

This clonotype came up a few times. CDR3 region: CASSLVVGGNQETQYF. CDR3 DNA: TGTGCCAGCAGCTTAGTAGTCGGAGGGAACCAAGAGACCCAGTACTTC. This chain joins TRBV7-9 and TRBJ2-5; maybe TRBD2 (6 bases). This CDR3 is built from 16 residues. Germline loops: CDR1 SEHNR, CDR2 FQNEAQ (reference sequence). Between the trimmed V and J ends, which lost 1 base and 0 bases, there was a span of 12 bases.

CDR3 DNA sequence: TGCAGTGCTAGAGATCGCAGCCAGATAGAAGCTTTCTTT. This gives the protein CSARDRSQIEAFF. V gene TRBV20-1 combines with J gene TRBJ1-1; D gene ambiguous. Per the germline V gene, CDR1 is DFQATT and CDR2 is SNEGSKA (reference sequence). Trimming left V 0 bases short and J 8 bases short, with 13 bases between. This CDR3 region has 13 residues.

The chain joins TRBV7-9 to TRBJ1-2; D is possibly TRBD1 (6 bases). This CDR3 contains 12 residues. The V end was cut by 6 bases, the J end by 4 bases, with 9 bases between. Germline V gives CDR1 SEHNR, CDR2 FQNEAQ (reference sequence). Here the CDR3 DNA reads TGTGCCAGCAGGGACAGTTCCTATGGCTACACCTTC. This gives the protein CASRDSSYGYTF.

The rearrangement joins TRBV20-1 to TRBJ2-7; the D is unclear. The CDR3 is made up of 13 amino acids. Germline V CDR1 and CDR2: DFQATT, SNEGSKA (reference sequence). V was cut by 6 bases and J by 6 bases, with 18 bases left in between. The CDR3, as DNA: TGCAGTGCCCAAGGCTCTCTCTTTTCCGAGCAGTACTTC. This codes for CSAQGSLFSEQYF.

This clonotype was found many times. The chain is built from TRBV11-3 and TRBJ2-5; D not resolved. CDR3 length equals 15 residues. CDR1 SGHNT and CDR2 YENEEA come from the germline V gene. Deletions cut 1 base from V and 1 base from J, with 10 bases between. CDR3 sequence reads: CASSLGLGGQETQYF. The CDR3, as DNA: TGTGCCAGCAGCTTAGGACTCGGCGGCCAAGAGACCCAGTACTTC.

The chain joins TRBV27 to TRBJ1-2; tentative D call: TRBD1 (6 bases). Germline values: CDR1 MNHEY, CDR2 SMNVEV (reference sequence). V was trimmed by 8 bases and J by 2 bases, leaving 9 bases between them. The CDR3 runs 12 residues. The CDR3 DNA is TGTGCCAGCCGGACAGCCAACTATGGCTACACCTTC. This sequence encodes CASRTANYGYTF.

This clonotype was counted a few times. V and J are TRBV15 and TRBJ1-1, with TRBD1 matching 8 bases. Germline-derived CDR1 and CDR2 are LNHNV and YYDKDF (reference sequence). Germline trimming cut 3 bases from V and 1 base from J; bases unmatched to any gene: 19. This CDR3 comprises 20 residues. CDR3 protein: CATSSRLARQGMRGNTEAFF. CDR3 in DNA: TGTGCCACCAGCAGCCGGCTGGCTAGACAGGGGATGCGGGGGAACACTGAAGCTTTCTTT.